A selection of T cell receptor beta chains follows, all from one sample in a study of cytomegalovirus exposure and HLA in healthy donors. Clones were read by immunoSEQ multiplex PCR, and TCRdb kept only the in-frame ones, dropping some. The sample carries 85,000 to 130,000 clones, around 80% recorded once. The sequenced sample was PBMCs. These TCRs come from a woman younger than 30 in good health and CMV-seronegative. Each CDR3 is given with its conserved first and last residue. A D gene is named only where the DNA matches it firmly. Expanded clones are given a class, and other clones once, few, many or no size at all.

- | - | TRBJ2-4 | TRBV20-1 | TGCAGTGCTAGTCAAATCAACATTCAGTACTTC | CSASQINIQYF
- | - | TRBJ2-3 | TRBV9 | TGTGCCAGCAGCGACCGTGAGGGAGGCACAGATACGCAGTATTTT | CASSDREGGTDTQYF
TRBD2 | - | TRBJ2-3 | TRBV5-1 | TGCGCCAGCAGCTTGGAAGCTAGCGGGGGCACAGATACGCAGTATTTT | CASSLEASGGTDTQYF
TRBD1 | - | TRBJ2-7 | TRBV28 | TGTGCCAGCAGGAGGGGGCCCTACGAGCAGTACTTC | CASRRGPYEQYF
- | - | TRBJ1-3 | TRBV19 | TGTGCCGGTAGTATATACGCGGTTAACTCTGGAACCACCATATATTTT | CAGSIYAVNSGTTIYF
TRBD1 | - | TRBJ2-7 | TRBV7-2 | TGTGCCAGCAGCCTTATCATTGGACAGGGCAACGAGCAGTACTTC | CASSLIIGQGNEQYF
- | - | TRBJ2-5 | TRBV2 | TGTGCCAGCAGTGACCCGGTTTCGAGGGTGGAGACCCAGTACTTC | CASSDPVSRVETQYF
- | few | TRBJ1-5 | TRBV5-5 | TGTGCCAGCAGCCTTCACGCCGGTGGGCCCCAGCATTTT | CASSLHAGGPQHF
TRBD2 | - | TRBJ2-1 | TRBV4-3 | TGCGCCAGCAGCCAAGATAGACTAGCGGACCCCCAGCAGTTCTTC | CASSQDRLADPQQFF
- | - | TRBJ2-1 | TRBV5-5 | TGTGCCAGCAGCCGACAGGCTGGAAATGAGCAGTTCTTC | CASSRQAGNEQFF
TRBD1 | - | TRBJ2-5 | TRBV11-2 | TGTGCCAGCAGCTTAGATATAGGGGGCGAGACCCAGTACTTC | CASSLDIGGETQYF
- | - | TRBJ2-7 | TRBV10-2 | TGCGCCAGCACCTCTAGCCGCGACGAGCAGTACTTC | CASTSSRDEQYF
TRBD1 | once | TRBJ1-1 | TRBV6-5 | TGTGCCAGCAGTTGGGACAGTGCGAACACTGAAGCTTTCTTT | CASSWDSANTEAFF
- | - | TRBJ2-5 | TRBV5-4 | TGTGCCAGCAGCTCACACCAGGGTAGGGAGACCCAGTACTTC | CASSSHQGRETQYF
TRBD2 | - | TRBJ2-3 | TRBV11-2 | TGTGCCAGCAGCATTCTTAGGGACTACGGAGATACGCAGTATTTT | CASSILRDYGDTQYF
- | - | TRBJ2-7 | TRBV30 | TGTGCCTGGTCTCCGAGCCTCTCCTACGAGCAGTACTTC | CAWSPSLSYEQYF
- | - | TRBJ2-3 | TRBV7-9 | TGTGCCAGCAGCCCTGGGGCAGGCACGGCAGATACGCAGTATTTT | CASSPGAGTADTQYF
TRBD2 | - | TRBJ2-3 | TRBV5-1 | TGCGCCAGCGAGGTGGGACGACTAGCTAGGTCGGATACGCAGTATTTT | CASEVGRLARSDTQYF
TRBD1 | - | TRBJ1-2 | TRBV9 | TGTGCCAGCAGCGTAGGAGGGACAGGGGGCAGAGGCTACACCTTC | CASSVGGTGGRGYTF
- | - | TRBJ2-7 | TRBV27 | TGTGCCAGCAGTTTAAGGGGAGGAGAGCAGTACTTC | CASSLRGGEQYF
- | once | TRBJ2-3 | TRBV19 | TGTGCCAGTAGTATTGGTCGCGGATTAGTGGATACGCAGTATTTT | CASSIGRGLVDTQYF
- | few | TRBJ1-1 | TRBV7-9 | TGTGCCAGCAGCTTAGCGCAGGGCGCCGAAGCTTTCTTT | CASSLAQGAEAFF
TRBD2 | - | TRBJ2-7 | TRBV4-1 | TGCGCCAGCAGCCAAGTAGCGGGAGCCAGCTCCTACGAGCAGTACTTC | CASSQVAGASSYEQYF
TRBD2 | - | TRBJ2-1 | TRBV9 | TGTGCCAGCAGCGTAGGTGGTTTTAGCGGGGGGGCGGGTGAGCAGTTCTTC | CASSVGGFSGGAGEQFF
- | - | TRBJ2-7 | TRBV4-3 | TGCGCCAGCAGCCAAGACCGGACACAGTACGAGCAGTACTTC | CASSQDRTQYEQYF
- | - | TRBJ2-1 | TRBV7-3 | TGTGCCAGCAGCTTAAGCGGGGTCTACAATGAGCAGTTCTTC | CASSLSGVYNEQFF
TRBD1 | - | TRBJ2-2 | TRBV19 | TGTGCCAGTAGGTTCTGGACAGGGGGCACCGGGGAGCTGTTTTTT | CASRFWTGGTGELFF
- | - | TRBJ1-1 | TRBV27 | TGTGCCAGCTCAGTTGGGCCAGGTTATGTAGCTTTCTTT | CASSVGPGYVAFF
TRBD1 | - | TRBJ2-7 | TRBV4-1 | TGCGCCAGCAGCCCAGGGGACAGGGACTACGAGCAGTACTTC | CASSPGDRDYEQYF
TRBD2 | - | TRBJ2-5 | TRBV2 | TGTGCCAGCAGGGATGGACTAGCGGGGGGGCAAGAGACCCAGTACTTC | CASRDGLAGGQETQYF
- | few | TRBJ1-3 | TRBV5-5 | TGTGCCAGCAGCTTGACCGGCGGGGGGAACACCATATATTTT | CASSLTGGGNTIYF
- | - | TRBJ2-7 | TRBV7-6 | TGTGCCAGCAGCCCCGGTCCCAGGGGAAGCTCCTACGAGCAGTACTTC | CASSPGPRGSSYEQYF
TRBD1 | - | TRBJ1-5 | TRBV5-6 | TGTGCCAGCAGCTCAACCGGGACAGGGGCTGGTCACCAGCCCCAGCATTTT | CASSSTGTGAGHQPQHF
- | few | TRBJ2-7 | TRBV6-6 | TGTGCCAGCAGTAAGCTACAGCTCTCCTACGAGCAGTACTTC | CASSKLQLSYEQYF
- | - | TRBJ1-4 | TRBV11-1 | TGTGCCAGCAGCTTCTCCAGGGAGGGTGTTTTGGAAAAACTGTTTTTT | CASSFSREGVLEKLFF
TRBD1 | - | TRBJ2-2 | TRBV7-8 | TGTGCCAGCAGCTTAGGGCGACAGGGGTACACCGGGGAGCTGTTTTTT | CASSLGRQGYTGELFF
- | - | TRBJ2-7 | TRBV4-1 | TGCGCCAGCAGTGCAACAGGCCAGGGGAGTTACGAGCAGTACTTC | CASSATGQGSYEQYF
TRBD1 | - | TRBJ2-7 | TRBV7-3 | TGTGCCAGCAGCGACCCAACAGGGGGCGGGTACGAGCAGTACTTC | CASSDPTGGGYEQYF
- | - | TRBJ1-4 | TRBV30 | TGTGCCTGGAGTCCCCGCGCTGAAAAACTGTTTTTT | CAWSPRAEKLFF
- | - | TRBJ2-7 | TRBV19 | TGTGCCAGTAGTATCTCATGGACTAACAGAGACGACGAGCAGTACTTC | CASSISWTNRDDEQYF
TRBD2 | - | TRBJ2-4 | TRBV6-5 | TGTGCCAGCAGTTACGGGAGGGGAGGTGCCAAAAACATTCAGTACTTC | CASSYGRGGAKNIQYF
TRBD2 | - | TRBJ2-1 | TRBV2 | TGTGCCAGCAGTAGACTAGCGGGCGCCTCTTTTGAGCAGTTCTTC | CASSRLAGASFEQFF
- | - | TRBJ2-6 | TRBV5-1 | TGCGCCAGCAGCTTGGAATTTTACTCTGGGGCCAACGTCCTGACTTTC | CASSLEFYSGANVLTF
TRBD1 | - | TRBJ2-2 | TRBV5-4 | TGTGCCAGCAGCTTGAGACAGGGGTCCGGGGAGCTGTTTTTT | CASSLRQGSGELFF
- | - | TRBJ2-3 | TRBV6-4 | TGTGCCAGCAGATTCCGGGACTGGCAGTATTTT | CASRFRDWQYF
TRBD2 | - | TRBJ2-5 | TRBV5-1 | TGCGCCAGCAGCTTGGCGCGGGGGGGCCCGGAGACCCAGTACTTC | CASSLARGGPETQYF
- | - | TRBJ2-5 | TRBV6-6 | TGTGCCAGCAGTTACCGAGAGACCCAGTACTTC | CASSYRETQYF
- | medium-sized | TRBJ2-3 | TRBV6-4 | TGTGCCAGCAGTGCCGGGACTAGCACAGATACGCAGTATTTT | CASSAGTSTDTQYF